The rows below give T cell receptor beta chains drawn from one sample of a study of tumor-infiltrating lymphocytes in primary liver carcinoma. MiXCR was run by TCRdb on the multiplex PCR reads, yielding one entry per CDR3 protein. The sample shows just under 55,000 distinct CDR3 sequences, over 70% of them seen only once. Material for sequencing was liver tumor tissue from sampling region 2. These receptors all stem from a man aged 35-49 years with primary liver carcinoma and hepatitis B virus infection. The CDR3 runs from the conserved cysteine through the conserved F or W. The D gene is left open where the match is weak. The size entry is marked missing in some rows and otherwise reads once, few, many or a size class.

d_call j_call v_call clone_size cdr3_aa cdr3_nt
- TRBJ2-1 TRBV6-6 - CASCQVGEQFF TGTGCCAGCTGTCAGGTCGGGGAGCAGTTCTTC
- TRBJ2-3 TRBV5-8 - CASSLTEAKMVSTDTQYF TGTGCCAGCAGCTTGACCGAAGCTAAGATGGTAAGCACAGATACGCAGTATTTT
- TRBJ2-6 TRBV12-3/TRBV12-4 - CSSSKGTQLSGANVLTF TGTTCCAGCAGTAAAGGGACCCAGCTTTCCGGGGCCAACGTCCTGACTTTC
- TRBJ2-3 TRBV11-2 - CASSPDDPLRIARSTDTQYF TGTGCGAGCAGCCCCGACGACCCCCTGCGGATAGCGAGAAGCACAGATACGCAGTATTTT
- TRBJ2-1 TRBV6-6 - CVSSRVGEQFF TGTGTCAGCAGTCGGGTTGGGGAGCAGTTCTTC
TRBD2 TRBJ2-1 TRBV11-2 - CTSSQTSMYNGQFF TGTACCAGCAGCCAGACTAGCATGTACAATGGGCAGTTCTTC
- TRBJ2-6 TRBV11-2 - CASSLAQGVSGANLLTF TGTGCCAGCAGCTTGGCTCAGGGAGTCTCTGGGGCCAACCTCCTGACTTTC
TRBD2 TRBJ2-1 TRBV5-1 many CASSLSGSTYNEQFF TGCGCCAGCAGCTTGAGCGGGAGTACATACAATGAGCAGTTCTTC
- TRBJ2-7 TRBV14 - CTSSIAASYEQYF TGTACTAGCAGTATAGCGGCCTCCTACGAGCAGTACTTC
- TRBJ1-2 TRBV29-1 - CSVETDGAHYDYTF TGCAGCGTTGAAACAGACGGAGCGCACTATGACTACACCTTC
TRBD1 TRBJ2-7 TRBV12-3/TRBV12-4 - CAGRLGQYYKQYF TGTGCCGGCAGACTGGGACAGTACTACAAGCAGTACTTC
TRBD2 TRBJ2-1 TRBV5-5 once CASRKGLAGVGYNGQFF TGTGCCAGTAGAAAGGGACTAGCGGGAGTGGGATACAATGGGCAGTTCTTC
- TRBJ1-2 TRBV11-2 - CASSFNRVDDYIF TGTGCCAGCAGCTTTAACAGGGTCGATGACTACATCTTC
TRBD2 TRBJ2-3 TRBV5-6 - CANSSAGGPTDTQYF TGTGCCAACAGCTCGGCGGGAGGACCCACAGATACGCAGTATTTT
TRBD2 TRBJ2-5 TRBV12-3/TRBV12-4 many CASHGEGEETQYF TGTGCCAGCCACGGGGAGGGAGAGGAGACCCAGTACTTC
TRBD2 TRBJ2-4 TRBV6-2/TRBV6-3 - CTSSYRSSGGGNIQYF TGTACCAGCAGTTACCGATCATCGGGAGGAGGCAACATTCAGTACTTC
- TRBJ2-5 TRBV5-4 - CISSLSVSLETQYF TGTATCAGCAGCTTGAGTGTCAGTTTGGAGACCCAGTACTTC
TRBD1 TRBJ2-1 TRBV11-1 - CTSSSILRQGTNEQLF TGTACCAGCAGTTCCATTCTTCGACAGGGGACGAATGAGCAGCTCTTC
TRBD2 TRBJ2-7 TRBV6-1 medium-sized CASDSGILSHEQYF TGTGCCAGCGACAGCGGGATATTATCCCACGAGCAGTACTTC
TRBD2 TRBJ2-1 TRBV12-3/TRBV12-4 many CASSLGAGGDEQFF TGTGCCAGCAGTTTAGGGGCGGGGGGCGATGAGCAGTTCTTC
TRBD2 TRBJ2-5 TRBV10-1 - CASSESSGGSLETQYF TGCGCCAGCAGTGAGTCTAGCGGGGGAAGTCTAGAGACCCAGTACTTC
- TRBJ2-1 TRBV5-1 - CASSLSGFYEHFF TGCGCCAGCAGCTTAAGTGGTTTCTATGAGCATTTCTTC
- TRBJ2-1 TRBV5-4 - CASSLGSGVKRNEQFF TGCGCCAGCAGCTTGGGGTCAGGGGTGAAGAGGAATGAGCAGTTCTTC
- TRBJ1-5 TRBV6-2/TRBV6-3 - CASSDGLSESDTQHF TGTGCCAGCAGTGACGGACTATCGGAGTCAGATACGCAGCATTTT
- TRBJ1-2 TRBV4-1 - CASNLNQGNEGYTF TGCGCCAGCAACCTAAACCAGGGGAATGAGGGCTACACCTTC
TRBD1 TRBJ2-1 TRBV5-5 - CASSSGQGAEKLF TGTGCCAGCAGCTCTGGACAGGGGGCTGAGAAGCTCTTC
TRBD1 TRBJ2-2 TRBV28 - CGSSFLGGVKDLFF TGTGGCAGCAGTTTTTTAGGGGGCGTGAAGGATCTGTTTTTT
- TRBJ2-5 TRBV6-5 - CAISHDLDQETQYF TGTGCCATCAGTCACGATCTCGACCAGGAGACCCAGTACTTC
TRBD1 TRBJ2-7 TRBV6-6 - CAGSPSRDRVGQHF TGTGCCGGCAGTCCATCCCGGGACAGGGTGGGGCAGCACTTC
- TRBJ2-7 TRBV2 - CASSWTENSYEQYF TGTGCCAGCAGTTGGACAGAGAACTCATACGAGCAGTACTTC
- TRBJ2-4 TRBV29-1 - CGVSGPLGYQYF TGCGGCGTTAGCGGACCTCTGGGGTATCAGTACTTC
- TRBJ1-1 TRBV11-2 - CVSSLEPGASIEASF TGTGTCAGCAGCTTAGAACCGGGGGCGAGCATTGAAGCTTCCTTT
- TRBJ1-1 TRBV5-6 - CDSRRSPDSNTEAFF TGTGACAGCAGGAGGAGCCCAGACTCGAACACTGAAGCTTTCTTT
- TRBJ2-7 TRBV7-9 - CANSPSSSYEQYF TGTGCCAACAGCCCATCCTCCTCATACGAGCAGTACTTC
- TRBJ1-6 TRBV28 - CASRYRERVEESPLHF TGTGCCAGCAGGTACAGGGAAAGGGTGGAGGAATCACCCCTCCACTTT
- TRBJ1-6 TRBV4-2 - CANSQGHREYSSPLHF TGTGCCAACAGCCAAGGTCATAGGGAATATAGTTCACCCCTCCACTTT
- TRBJ2-7 TRBV10-3 - CAISGGAISYEQYF TGTGCCATCAGTGGGGGGGCCATCTCCTACGAGCAGTACTTC